This T cell receptor (beta chain) was observed in a study of blood T cell repertoires in COVID-19. Turning to the study itself: In each case, the material was cDNA or gDNA derived from T cells, B-cell-depleted T cells, or PBMCs.

The ends were cut back, 5 bases at V and 2 bases at J, with 12 bases in the middle. The germline gives CDR1 SEHNR, CDR2 FQNEAQ (reference sequence). CDR3 length equals 14 residues. Profiling relied on immunoSEQ multiplex PCR, and the TCRdb table lists in-frame clones only, not all of them. Counted here are roughly 160,000 clones, roughly 90% occurring once; the ten biggest clones make up 7% to 7.5%. Sample: PBMCs or T cells enriched from blood (not recorded which). The TCR was taken from a woman in her forties or fifties who had recovered from COVID-19. This chain links TRBV7-9 with TRBJ1-1; D is unresolved. The CDR3, as DNA: TGTGCCAGCAGCCCGGCTCAGGAAAACACTGAAGCTTTCTTT. It encodes CASSPAQENTEAFF.